This record looks at one TCR beta chain sequence and its context. Its target is unknown. Russia was home to the donors, healthy Caucasian individuals aged about 6 to 90. PBMCs were isolated at a quantity of at least 6 million per sample. Per sample, no less than 5 micrograms of total RNA were extracted. This entry belongs to a study of blood T cells in healthy people across ages. Study-level points and caveats: Older individuals had lower TCR beta diversity per million T cells (the decline was roughly linear).

Sample-barcoded 5' priming and a J-beta primer mix drove a second PCR of about 6 to 12 cycles. TCRdb reprocessed the 5' RACE reads via MiXCR and lists one record per CDR3 protein. The data hold 550,000 to 800,000 distinct CDR3 sequences, with about 30% observed a single time. The ends were cut back, 4 bases at V and 5 bases at J, with 15 bases in the middle. The CDR3 is made up of 14 amino acids. Germline CDR1 SGHKS, CDR2 YYEKEE (reference sequence). V usage is TRBV5-5 and J usage is TRBJ1-1; D gene unclear. This receptor was obtained from a woman at least 80 years old in good health. The specimen sequenced was blood. Here the CDR3 reads CASSPLRARTEAFF. In DNA, the CDR3 is TGTGCCAGCAGCCCTTTGAGGGCGAGGACTGAAGCTTTCTTT. The whole variable domain, remainder taken from reference TRBV5-5 and TRBJ1-1, is DAGVTQSPTHLIKTRGQQVTLRCSPISGHKSVSWYQQVLGQGPQFIFQYYEKEERGRGNFPDRFSARQFPNYSSELNVNALLLGDSALYLCASSPLRARTEAFFGQGTRLTVV.